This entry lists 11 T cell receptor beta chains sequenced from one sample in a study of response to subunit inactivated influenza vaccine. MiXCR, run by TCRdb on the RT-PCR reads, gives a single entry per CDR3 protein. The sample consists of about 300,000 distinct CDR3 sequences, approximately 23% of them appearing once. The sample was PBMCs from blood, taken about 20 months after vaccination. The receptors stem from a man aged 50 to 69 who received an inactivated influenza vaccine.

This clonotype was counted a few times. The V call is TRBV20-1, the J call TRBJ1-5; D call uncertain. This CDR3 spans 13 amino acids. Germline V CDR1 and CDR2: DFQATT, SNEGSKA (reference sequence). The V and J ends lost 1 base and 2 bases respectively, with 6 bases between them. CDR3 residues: CSARVLGNQPQHF. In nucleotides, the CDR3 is TGCAGTGCTAGAGTGTTGGGCAATCAGCCCCAGCATTTT.

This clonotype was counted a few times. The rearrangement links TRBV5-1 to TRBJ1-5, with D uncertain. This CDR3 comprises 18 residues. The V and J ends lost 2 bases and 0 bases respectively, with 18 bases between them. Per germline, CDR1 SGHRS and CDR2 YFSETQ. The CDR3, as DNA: TGCGCCAGCAGCTTATTTTTCTCCGACTTATATAGCAATCAGCCCCAGCATTTT. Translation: CASSLFFSDLYSNQPQHF. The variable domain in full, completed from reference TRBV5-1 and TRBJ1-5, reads KAGVTQTPRYLIKTRGQQVTLSCSPISGHRSVSWYQQTPGQGLQFLFEYFSETQRNKGNFPGRFSGRQFSNSRSEMNVSTLELGDSALYLCASSLFFSDLYSNQPQHFGDGTRLSIL.

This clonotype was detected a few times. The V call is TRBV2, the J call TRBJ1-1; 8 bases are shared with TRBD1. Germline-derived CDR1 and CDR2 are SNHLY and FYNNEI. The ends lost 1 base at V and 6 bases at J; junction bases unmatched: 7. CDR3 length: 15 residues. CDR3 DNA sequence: TGTGCCAGCAGTGAAGTGCAGGGGGCGGGGGCTGAAGCTTTCTTT. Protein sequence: CASSEVQGAGAEAFF.

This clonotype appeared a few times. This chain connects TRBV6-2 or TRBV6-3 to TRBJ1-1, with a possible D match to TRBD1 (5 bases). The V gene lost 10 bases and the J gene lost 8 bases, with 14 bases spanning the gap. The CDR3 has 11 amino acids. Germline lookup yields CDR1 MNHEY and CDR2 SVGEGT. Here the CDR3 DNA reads TGTGCCACCCGGGGGAGACAAGAAGCTTTCTTT. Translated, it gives CATRGRQEAFF.

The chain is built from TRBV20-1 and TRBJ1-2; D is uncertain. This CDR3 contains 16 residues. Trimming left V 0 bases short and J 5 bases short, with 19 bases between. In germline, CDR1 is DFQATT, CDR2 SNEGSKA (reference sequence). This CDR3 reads CSARDFLSLTLYGYTF. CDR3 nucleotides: TGCAGTGCTAGAGATTTTCTCTCCCTGACGCTGTATGGCTACACCTTC.

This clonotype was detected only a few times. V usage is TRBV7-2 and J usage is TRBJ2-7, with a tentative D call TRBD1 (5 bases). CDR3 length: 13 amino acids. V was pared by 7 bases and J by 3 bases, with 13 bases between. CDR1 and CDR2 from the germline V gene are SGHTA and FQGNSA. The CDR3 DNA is TGTGCCAGCACCCGGCCGACAGACTACGAGCAGTACTTC. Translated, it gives CASTRPTDYEQYF.

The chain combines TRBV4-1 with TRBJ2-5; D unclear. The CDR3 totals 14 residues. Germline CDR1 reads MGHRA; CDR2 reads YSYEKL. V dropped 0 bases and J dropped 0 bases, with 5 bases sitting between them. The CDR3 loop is CASSQEQNQETQYF. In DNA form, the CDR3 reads TGCGCCAGCAGCCAAGAACAGAACCAAGAGACCCAGTACTTC.

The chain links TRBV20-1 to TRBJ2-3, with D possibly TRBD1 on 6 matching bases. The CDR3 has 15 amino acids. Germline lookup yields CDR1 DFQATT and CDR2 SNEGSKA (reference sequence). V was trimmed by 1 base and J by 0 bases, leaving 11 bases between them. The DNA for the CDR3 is TGCAGTGCTAGAGCAACCGGACAGAGCACAGATACGCAGTATTTT. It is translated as CSARATGQSTDTQYF.

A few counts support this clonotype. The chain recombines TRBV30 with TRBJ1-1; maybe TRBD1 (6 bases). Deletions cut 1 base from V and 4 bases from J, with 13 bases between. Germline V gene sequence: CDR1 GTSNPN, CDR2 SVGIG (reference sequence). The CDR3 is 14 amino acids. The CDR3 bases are TGTGCCTGGAGTGAGGGGGGAATGGGCACTGAAGCTTTCTTT. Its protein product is CAWSEGGMGTEAFF. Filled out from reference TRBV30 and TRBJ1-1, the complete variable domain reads SQTIHQWPATLVQPVGSPLSLECTVEGTSNPNLYWYRQAAGRGLQLLFYSVGIGQISSEVPQNLSASRPQDRQFILSSKKLLLSDSGFYLCAWSEGGMGTEAFFGQGTRLTVV.

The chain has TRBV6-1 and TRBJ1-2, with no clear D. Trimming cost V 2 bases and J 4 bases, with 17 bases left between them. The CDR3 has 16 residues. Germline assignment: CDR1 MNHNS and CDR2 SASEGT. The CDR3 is CASSEFSANPIYGYTF. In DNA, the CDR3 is TGTGCCAGCAGTGAATTTTCGGCTAACCCAATCTATGGCTACACCTTC.

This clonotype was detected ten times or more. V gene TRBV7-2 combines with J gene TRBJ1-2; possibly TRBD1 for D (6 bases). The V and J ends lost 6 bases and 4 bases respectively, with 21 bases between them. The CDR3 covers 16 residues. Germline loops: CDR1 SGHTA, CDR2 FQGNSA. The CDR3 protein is CASSQMAGGWGYGYTF. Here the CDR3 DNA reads TGTGCCAGCAGTCAGATGGCTGGGGGCTGGGGCTATGGCTACACCTTC.